These T cell receptor beta chains were read from a single sample in a study of blood T cell repertoires in COVID-19. The protocol was immunoSEQ multiplex PCR, while the TCRdb copy is restricted to in-frame clones and leaves out a portion. The sample yields 80,000 to 100,000 clones, 70% to 90% seen once. Material for sequencing was peripheral blood. The receptors here all came from a human donor with COVID-19, enrolled during active disease. The donor label of this sample is uncertain. CDR3s include the opening cysteine and the closing phenylalanine or tryptophan. A D gene is named only where the DNA matches it firmly. Rows may omit the clone size; those that give it use once, few, many or a size class.

d_gene,abundance,j_gene,v_gene,CDR3nt,CDR3aa
TRBD2,NA,TRBJ2-5,TRBV9,TGTGCCAGCAGCGCGACACTCGGGGGGGAAGAGACCCAGTACTTC,CASSATLGGEETQYF
NA,NA,TRBJ1-1,TRBV11-2,TGTGCCAGCAGCCATCCAACAGGGTCCGACACTGAAGCTTTCTTT,CASSHPTGSDTEAFF
TRBD1,NA,TRBJ2-7,TRBV5-6,TGTGCCAGCAGTTCAGGGGACAGGGGCTACTACGAGCAGTACTTC,CASSSGDRGYYEQYF
TRBD2,NA,TRBJ2-5,TRBV5-4,TGTGCCAGCCACCTGACTAGCGACGAGACCCAGTACTTC,CASHLTSDETQYF
NA,NA,TRBJ2-4,TRBV20-1,TGCAGTGCTAGTAAAGAGGCCAAAAACATTCAGTACTTC,CSASKEAKNIQYF
TRBD1,NA,TRBJ1-2,TRBV7-9,TGTGCCAGCAACTCAGACAGGGGAATCTATGGCTACACCTTC,CASNSDRGIYGYTF
NA,NA,TRBJ1-1,TRBV12-5,TGTGCTAGTGGTTTGGTGACAGGTGTCACTGAAGCTTTCTTT,CASGLVTGVTEAFF
TRBD2,NA,TRBJ2-1,TRBV7-3,TGTGCCAGCAGCTTGCTAACTAGCGGAGCGGAGGGGGAGCAGTTCTTC,CASSLLTSGAEGEQFF
TRBD1,NA,TRBJ1-2,TRBV12-3/TRBV12-4,TGTGCCAGCAGTAGGGACAGGGCCTATGGCTACACCTTC,CASSRDRAYGYTF
NA,once,TRBJ2-5,TRBV19,TGTGCCAGTAGTATACGCGGTTGGGAGACCCAGTACTTC,CASSIRGWETQYF
TRBD1,NA,TRBJ1-5,TRBV6-5,TGTGCCAGCAGTTACGGGACAGGGGACCAGCCCCAGCATTTT,CASSYGTGDQPQHF
TRBD1,NA,TRBJ2-7,TRBV4-1,TGCGCCAGCAGCCAATCCGGGACAGCCCCCTACGAGCAGTACTTC,CASSQSGTAPYEQYF
TRBD2,NA,TRBJ2-7,TRBV9,TGTGCCAGCAGCGCCGGGCCACCGGGGACTAGCTACGAGCAGTACTTC,CASSAGPPGTSYEQYF
TRBD2,NA,TRBJ2-1,TRBV5-4,TGTGCCAGCAGCCCCCTGACTAGCGGGGACAATGAGCAGTTCTTC,CASSPLTSGDNEQFF
TRBD1,NA,TRBJ2-1,TRBV11-3,TGTGCCAGCAGCCTTAAGGGCGGGACAGGTGAACTCTCCTACAATGAGCAGTTCTTC,CASSLKGGTGELSYNEQFF
NA,NA,TRBJ2-2,TRBV6-6,TGTGCCAGCAGTTCAGCAGGGCCTGGGACCGGGGAGCTGTTTTTT,CASSSAGPGTGELFF
TRBD1,NA,TRBJ1-1,TRBV5-4,TGTGCCAGCAGCTGGGACAGGGGGGACACTGAAGCTTTCTTT,CASSWDRGDTEAFF
NA,NA,TRBJ1-2,TRBV15,TGTGCCACCAGCATAGGAGTAGAGGCGTACGGCTACACCTTC,CATSIGVEAYGYTF
TRBD1,NA,TRBJ1-1,TRBV27,TGTGCCAGCAGTTTAAAAGGCCCACTTCCAGGGGGGAACACTGAAGCTTTCTTT,CASSLKGPLPGGNTEAFF
TRBD1,NA,TRBJ1-4,TRBV9,TGTGCCAGCAGCGGGACAGGAGGTTATGAAAAACTGTTTTTT,CASSGTGGYEKLFF
NA,NA,TRBJ1-1,TRBV29-1,TGCAGCGCAGGGTTTAACAGGGCGAACACTGAAGCTTTCTTT,CSAGFNRANTEAFF
TRBD2,NA,TRBJ2-5,TRBV9,TGTGCCAGCAGCATCCTGACTAGCGGGGGCGAGACCCAGTACTTC,CASSILTSGGETQYF
NA,few,TRBJ2-7,TRBV9,TGTGCCAGCAGCGCGACGGACAGTCGATACGAGCAGTACTTC,CASSATDSRYEQYF
NA,NA,TRBJ2-7,TRBV6-6,TGTGCCAGCAGTTTATTGGCGGGATCAACCTACGAGCAGTACTTC,CASSLLAGSTYEQYF
NA,NA,TRBJ1-1,TRBV5-1,TGCGCCAGCAGCCCGGGGACACTAAACACTGAAGCTTTCTTT,CASSPGTLNTEAFF
TRBD1,NA,TRBJ1-5,TRBV4-1,TGCGCCAGCAGCCAAGAGGGGACAGGAGAAAATCAGCCCCAGCATTTT,CASSQEGTGENQPQHF
TRBD1,NA,TRBJ2-7,TRBV13,TGTGCCAGCAGCTTAGTCCACCGAGGGACAGGGGCCTCCTACGAGCAGTACTTC,CASSLVHRGTGASYEQYF
TRBD2,NA,TRBJ2-3,TRBV9,TGTGCCAGCAGTGCCCCGCACAGCGGGGGCACAGATACGCAGTATTTT,CASSAPHSGGTDTQYF
NA,NA,TRBJ2-5,TRBV2,TGTGCCAGCATACGGTTGGGCGAGACCCAGTACTTC,CASIRLGETQYF
TRBD1,NA,TRBJ2-2,TRBV9,TGTGCCAGCAGCGGACAGGGGCGTATCGGGGAGCTGTTTTTT,CASSGQGRIGELFF
NA,once,TRBJ2-3,TRBV19,TGTGCCAGTAGTCTCGGACAGCCAACAGATACGCAGTATTTT,CASSLGQPTDTQYF
NA,NA,TRBJ2-5,TRBV29-1,TGCAGCGTTGAAGAGGGAGGAGAGACCCAGTACTTC,CSVEEGGETQYF
TRBD1,once,TRBJ1-3,TRBV5-1,TGCGCCAGCAGCTTGGGGACAGGGGTTAACTCTGGAAACACCATATATTTT,CASSLGTGVNSGNTIYF
NA,NA,TRBJ2-2,TRBV11-2,TGTGCCAGCAGCTCCAGGAACACCGGGGAGCTGTTTTTT,CASSSRNTGELFF
TRBD1,NA,TRBJ1-1,TRBV9,TGTGCCAGCAGCGCAATCGCCCAAGGGACAGGGGACACTGAAGCTTTCTTT,CASSAIAQGTGDTEAFF
TRBD1,NA,TRBJ2-7,TRBV5-6,TGTGCCAGCAGCCCCGGGACAGGGGAGCGCGAGCAGTACTTC,CASSPGTGEREQYF
NA,once,TRBJ1-1,TRBV6-5,TGTGCCAGCTTTTCGAGCGCGAACACTGAAGCTTTCTTT,CASFSSANTEAFF
TRBD1,NA,TRBJ1-1,TRBV3-1/TRBV3-2,TGTGCCAGCAGCCTGGACAGGGTAAGGACTGAAGCTTTCTTT,CASSLDRVRTEAFF
NA,NA,TRBJ2-3,TRBV5-1,TGCGCCAGTCGCGGCACAGATACGCAGTATTTT,CASRGTDTQYF
NA,NA,TRBJ2-1,TRBV5-1,TGCGCCAGCAGCTTGGTGGGGCAGGGCAACAATGAGCAGTTCTTC,CASSLVGQGNNEQFF
NA,few,TRBJ1-3,TRBV7-9,TGTGCCAGCAGCTCCGGGGGGGACTCTGGAAACACCATATATTTT,CASSSGGDSGNTIYF
TRBD1,NA,TRBJ2-1,TRBV7-3,TGTGCCAGCAGCCTTGGACAGGGGAACTACAATGAGCAGTTCTTC,CASSLGQGNYNEQFF
TRBD1,few,TRBJ1-5,TRBV28,TGTGCCAGCAGGGGGGACAGGGGGAGGAATCAGCCCCAGCATTTT,CASRGDRGRNQPQHF
TRBD2,once,TRBJ2-1,TRBV5-4,TGTGCCAGCAGCTACGGACTAGCGGGAGTCAACAATGAGCAGTTCTTC,CASSYGLAGVNNEQFF
NA,NA,TRBJ2-3,TRBV7-9,TGTGCCAGCAGCCCGGAGGCAGGAATCACAGATACGCAGTATTTT,CASSPEAGITDTQYF
TRBD1,NA,TRBJ2-7,TRBV19,TGTGCCAGTAGTCCTTGGACAGGTACCTTGGACTACGAGCAGTACTTC,CASSPWTGTLDYEQYF
TRBD1,NA,TRBJ2-7,TRBV9,TGTGCCAGCAGCGAAGGGACAGGGGATCACTACGAGCAGTACTTC,CASSEGTGDHYEQYF
TRBD1,NA,TRBJ1-1,TRBV6-4,TGTGCCAGCAGTGACAGCGACAGGGGCACTGAAGCTTTCTTT,CASSDSDRGTEAFF
NA,NA,TRBJ2-5,TRBV9,TGTGCCAGCAGCCATGGTAGCGCAGTCAAAGAGACCCAGTACTTC,CASSHGSAVKETQYF
TRBD1,NA,TRBJ2-5,TRBV24-1,TGTGCCACCAGTGATCCGACAGGGGGAGTAGAGACCCAGTACTTC,CATSDPTGGVETQYF
NA,NA,TRBJ1-2,TRBV28,TGTGCCAGCAGTTGGGGGGGTTATGGCTACACCTTC,CASSWGGYGYTF
NA,NA,TRBJ1-6,TRBV29-1,TGCAGCGTTATGACAGACTTGATTTCACCCCTCCACTTT,CSVMTDLISPLHF
TRBD1,NA,TRBJ2-7,TRBV6-6,TGTGCCAGCACTCTATCGGGACAGTTCTACGAGCAGTACTTC,CASTLSGQFYEQYF
NA,NA,TRBJ2-7,TRBV21-1,TGTGCCAAACGACTCGGGGTCCGCTACGAGCAGTACTTC,CAKRLGVRYEQYF
TRBD1,NA,TRBJ2-5,TRBV18,TGTGCCAGCTCACGACAGGGTACGGGACAAGAGACCCAGTACTTC,CASSRQGTGQETQYF